This entry lists 32 T cell receptor beta chains sequenced from one sample in a study of regulatory T cells in long-lasting Graves disease. Specified time point: persistent/refractory GD, antithyroid drugs over 5 years with positive TRAb. PBMC RNA served as the TCR library source. Building the TCR beta libraries relied on iRepertoire HTBI primers, and CDR3 regions underwent Arm-PCR. TCRdb redid the calling of the multiplex PCR reads with MiXCR, one entry per CDR3 protein. This table holds roughly 360,000 distinct CDR3 sequences, roughly 25% found once. Sequenced here: peripheral blood mononuclear cells (PBMCs), sampled when the disease was refractory, from a patient treated with antithyroid drugs. Source of these receptors: a woman in her thirties or forties with Graves disease.

The chain couples TRBV5-1 to TRBJ1-1, with 9 bases that match TRBD1. V lost 2 bases, J lost 4 bases, and 3 bases stayed unmatched. The CDR3 has 14 amino acids. Germline CDR1 is SGHRS and CDR2 is YFSETQ. CDR3 loop: CASSFGTGTTEAFF. In nucleotides, the CDR3 is TGCGCCAGCAGCTTCGGGACAGGGACCACTGAAGCTTTCTTT.

V is TRBV20-1 and J is TRBJ1-1, with D perhaps matching TRBD1 (5 bases). Germline CDR1 is DFQATT and CDR2 is SNEGSKA (reference sequence). This CDR3 comprises 15 residues. V was trimmed by 4 bases and J by 0 bases, leaving 15 bases between them. Here the CDR3 reads CSANTMDNLNTEAFF. The DNA for the CDR3 is TGCAGTGCTAATACGATGGACAACTTGAACACTGAAGCTTTCTTT.

V is TRBV7-6 and J is TRBJ2-2, with 10 bases matching TRBD1. Germline V gene lookup returns CDR1 SGHVS and CDR2 FNYEAQ. V shed 5 bases, J shed 0 bases, and the junction held 9 bases outside the gene matches. This CDR3 is 18 amino acids long. Here the CDR3 reads CASSPNRQGAANTGELFF. CDR3 sequence (DNA): TGTGCCAGCAGCCCCAACCGACAGGGGGCTGCGAACACCGGGGAGCTGTTTTTT. Looking up the rest from reference TRBV7-6 and TRBJ2-2 gives the full variable domain: GAGVSQSPRYKVTKRGQDVALRCDPISGHVSLYWYRQALGQGPEFLTYFNYEAQQDKSGLPNDRFSAERPEGSISTLTIQRTEQRDSAMYRCASSPNRQGAANTGELFFGEGSRLTVL.

V gene TRBV19 combines with J gene TRBJ1-6; D remains unclear. V was trimmed by 6 bases and J by 0 bases, leaving 15 bases between them. The CDR3 extends over 17 amino acids. Germline CDR1 is LNHDA and CDR2 is SQIVND (reference sequence). The chain's CDR3 is CASSDEPTSSYNSPLHF. The CDR3 coding sequence is TGTGCCAGTAGCGATGAACCAACGAGCTCCTATAATTCACCCCTCCACTTT. Based on the CDR3 plus reference TRBV19 and TRBJ1-6, the full variable domain is DGGITQSPKYLFRKEGQNVTLSCEQNLNHDAMYWYRQDPGQGLRLIYYSQIVNDFQKGDIAEGYSVSREKKESFPLTVTSAQKNPTAFYLCASSDEPTSSYNSPLHFGNGTRLTVT.

The table lists this clonotype with many counts. This sequence joins TRBV6-1 and TRBJ1-1; possible D gene TRBD1, 5 bases. V was cut by 3 bases and J by 2 bases, with 13 bases left in between. This CDR3 comprises 15 residues. Germline V CDR1 and CDR2: MNHNS, SASEGT. The chain's CDR3 is CASSDQGLQNTEAFF. For the CDR3, the DNA is TGTGCCAGCAGTGACCAGGGCCTACAAAACACTGAAGCTTTCTTT.

The chain has TRBV5-6 and TRBJ2-7; no definite D call. This CDR3 contains 14 residues. Germline V gene sequence: CDR1 SGHDT, CDR2 YYEEEE. V lost 4 bases and J lost 2, with 13 bases in between. The CDR3 DNA sequence: TGTGCCAGCAGCCGGGCGGTCCTGACCTACGAGCAGTACTTC. This encodes CASSRAVLTYEQYF.

The J gene is TRBJ2-7, the V gene TRBV7-2, with 9 bases fitting TRBD1. Looked up from germline, CDR1 is SGHTA and CDR2 is FQGNSA. V lost 3 bases to trimming and J lost 3 bases; unmatched junction nucleotides: 12. The CDR3 runs to 17 residues. CDR3 protein: CASSFRGQGKPRYEQYF. DNA of the CDR3: TGTGCCAGCAGCTTTCGAGGACAGGGGAAACCCCGCTACGAGCAGTACTTC.

This clonotype showed up just a few times. The chain joins TRBV15 to TRBJ1-5, with TRBD1 as a possible D gene (5 bases). The CDR3 is 16 amino acids. Germline assignment: CDR1 LNHNV and CDR2 YYDKDF (reference sequence). The ends were cut back, 5 bases at V and 3 bases at J, with 17 bases in the middle. CDR3: CATSPEAGANNQPQHF. CDR3 nucleotides: TGTGCCACCAGCCCGGAGGCCGGGGCCAACAATCAGCCCCAGCATTTT.

This clonotype was seen many times. This chain joins TRBV30 and TRBJ1-4; the D is unclear. The V end was cut by 1 base, the J end by 10 bases, with 10 bases between. CDR1 is GTSNPN, CDR2 SVGIG, per germline (reference sequence). The CDR3 has 12 residues. This CDR3 is CAWSAGPGKLFF. For the CDR3, the DNA is TGTGCCTGGAGTGCAGGCCCTGGAAAACTGTTTTTT.

This clonotype was seen ten or more times. J is TRBJ2-5 and V is TRBV11-2; 8 bases align to TRBD2. The CDR3 contains 16 residues. Germline assignment: CDR1 SGHAT and CDR2 FQNNGV. With 6 bases clipped from V and 1 base from J, the junction kept 10 bases outside the gene matches. CDR3 protein: CASRPIRTSSQETQYF. DNA of the CDR3: TGTGCCAGCAGGCCAATAAGGACTAGCTCCCAAGAGACCCAGTACTTC. Full variable domain (missing parts from reference TRBV11-2 and TRBJ2-5): EAGVAQSPRYKIIEKRQSVAFWCNPISGHATLYWYQQILGQGPKLLIQFQNNGVVDDSQLPKDRFSAERLKGVDSTLKIQPAKLEDSAVYLCASRPIRTSSQETQYFGPGTRLLVL.

Many counts were recorded for this clonotype. The chain carries TRBV14 and TRBJ2-7; D may be TRBD1 (7 bases). This CDR3 spans 15 amino acids. Germline CDR1 reads SGHDN; CDR2 reads FVKESK. V gave up 4 bases and J gave up 2 bases, with 15 bases separating them. The CDR3 loop reads CASSLRQGGPYEQYF. The CDR3 bases are TGTGCCAGCAGCCTACGACAGGGAGGACCCTACGAGCAGTACTTC.

Only a few counts were recorded for this clonotype. The chain links TRBV7-9 to TRBJ1-5; D is unresolved. The CDR3 sequence is 12 residues long. Germline CDR1 and CDR2: SEHNR and FQNEAQ (reference sequence). Trimming left V 2 bases short and J 5 bases short, with 4 bases between. The CDR3 region has the DNA TGTGCCAGCAGCTTATACGATCAGCCCCAGCATTTT. Its translation: CASSLYDQPQHF.

Turning to this clonotype: A read error may explain this, as a much larger clone is one base away. CDR3 loop: CASSYSIAGPSHEQYF. CDR3 bases: TGTGCCAGCAGTTACTCGATCGCGGGACCCTCCCACGAGCAGTACTTC. The chain links TRBV6-2 or TRBV6-3 to TRBJ2-7, with D possibly being TRBD2 (6 bases). Looked up from germline, CDR1 is MNHEY and CDR2 is SVGEGT. This CDR3 comprises 16 residues.

This clonotype has ten or more counts. The chain has TRBV12-3 or TRBV12-4 and TRBJ2-7; D is perhaps TRBD1 or TRBD2 (6 bases each). V shed 3 bases and J shed 0 bases, with 12 bases lying between them. The length of the CDR3 is 15 residues. This CDR3 reads CASSLGGGASYEQYF. The CDR3 bases are TGTGCCAGCAGTTTGGGGGGCGGAGCCTCCTACGAGCAGTACTTC.

Ten or more counts support this clonotype. The chain joins TRBV19 to TRBJ2-2; D is unclear. The V end lost 7 bases, the J end lost 5 bases, and 11 bases lay between the germline ends. This CDR3 has 13 amino acids. Germline V gene lookup returns CDR1 LNHDA and CDR2 SQIVND (reference sequence). The CDR3 bases are TGTGCCAGTAACCCGCGTGATACCGGGGAGCTGTTTTTT. Protein: CASNPRDTGELFF.

This clonotype was seen many times. This chain joins TRBV7-8 and TRBJ2-7; 9 nucleotides match TRBD1. Germline CDR1 reads SGHVS; CDR2 reads FQNEAQ. The CDR3 loop spans 15 amino acids. With 5 bases clipped from V and 3 bases from J, the junction kept 8 bases outside the gene matches. CDR3 amino acids: CASSQQQGALYEQYF. The CDR3 DNA is TGTGCCAGCAGCCAACAACAGGGGGCCCTCTACGAGCAGTACTTC.

The chain uses TRBV10-3 and TRBJ2-4; D is possibly TRBD2 (5 bases). This CDR3 region has 16 residues. The germline CDR1 and CDR2 sequences are ENHRY and SYGVKD. Trimming took off 6 bases at V and 2 bases at J, with 17 bases between the two ends. The CDR3 region is CAISKIATFTKNIQYF. The CDR3 DNA sequence: TGTGCCATCAGCAAGATAGCGACCTTCACCAAAAACATTCAGTACTTC.

This clonotype was counted many times. The chain has TRBV28 and TRBJ2-5, with D maybe TRBD2 (6 bases). This CDR3 region has 15 residues. Germline V lookup: CDR1 MDHEN, CDR2 SYDVKM. V was pared by 5 bases and J by 2 bases, with 15 bases between. The CDR3 reads CASSPGTLRQETQYF. The CDR3 DNA follows: TGTGCCAGCAGTCCCGGGACTTTGCGGCAAGAGACCCAGTACTTC. Full variable domain (remainder filled in from reference TRBV28 and TRBJ2-5): DVKVTQSSRYLVKRTGEKVFLECVQDMDHENMFWYRQDPGLGLRLIYFSYDVKMKEKGDIPEGYSVSREKKERFSLILESASTNQTSMYLCASSPGTLRQETQYFGPGTRLLVL.

This clonotype was seen many times. V and J are TRBV28 and TRBJ2-7; the match to TRBD2 covers 7 bases. V lost 6 bases and J lost 3; bases outside the gene matches: 8. This CDR3 region has 14 residues. Germline CDR1 is MDHEN and CDR2 is SYDVKM. CDR3 sequence reads: CASRTGGHYYEQYF. The CDR3 DNA reads as TGTGCCAGCAGGACGGGAGGACATTACTACGAGCAGTACTTC.

This clonotype was seen many times. The chain couples TRBV28 to TRBJ1-5, with TRBD1 identical over 8 bases. The CDR3 is made up of 14 amino acids. Trimming at V came to 6 bases and at J to 6 bases, leaving 7 bases not matched to a gene. The germline V gene has CDR1 MDHEN and CDR2 SYDVKM. The CDR3 sequence: CASRKDRAGQPQHF. The CDR3 bases are TGTGCCAGCAGGAAGGACAGGGCCGGTCAGCCCCAGCATTTT.

The chain uses TRBV2 and TRBJ2-7, with D unresolved. The V end lost 6 bases, the J end lost 0 bases, and 12 bases lay between the germline ends. The V gene's germline CDR1 is SNHLY and CDR2 FYNNEI. This CDR3 spans 14 amino acids. The CDR3, as DNA: TGTGCCAGCAGCCCGGAATTTTTCTCCTACGAGCAGTACTTC. It codes for CASSPEFFSYEQYF.

Notes on this clonotype: A read error is possible here, since a much larger clone lies one base away. V usage is TRBV10-3 and J usage is TRBJ2-5; a weak D match, TRBD1 (6 bases). The CDR3 loop spans 11 amino acids. Germline CDR1 reads ENHRY; CDR2 reads SYGVKD. V was trimmed by 11 bases and J by 5 bases, leaving 12 bases between them. CDR3 nucleotides: TGTGCCCCTGGGGGCGGTGAGACCCAGTACTTC. This codes for CAPGGGETQYF.

This clonotype was observed a few times. The gene calls are TRBV28 and TRBJ2-2, with 9 bases lining up with TRBD1. J gave up 4 bases and V 5 bases, and 8 bases lay outside the gene matches. The CDR3 length is 16 residues. Germline CDR1 and CDR2: MDHEN and SYDVKM. The CDR3 bases are TGTGCCAGCAGTCCAATGACAGGGGGTCGCACCGGGGAGCTGTTTTTT. Protein product: CASSPMTGGRTGELFF.

The rearrangement uses TRBV18 and TRBJ2-7; 9 nucleotides align to TRBD1. With 6 bases clipped from V and 7 bases from J, the junction kept 10 bases outside the gene matches. The CDR3 loop spans 14 amino acids. Per the germline V gene, CDR1 is KGHSH and CDR2 is LQKENI. The CDR3 region has the DNA TGTGCCAGCTCTCCCGGGACAGGGAAGCGGGAGCAGTACTTC. The encoded protein is CASSPGTGKREQYF.

This clonotype turned up a few times. This chain connects TRBV11-3 to TRBJ2-2, with TRBD1 identical over 7 bases. V was clipped by 0 bases and J by 3 bases; unmatched bases: 4. Germline-derived CDR1 and CDR2 are SGHNT and YENEEA. This CDR3 is built from 16 residues. The CDR3 nucleotides are TGTGCCAGCAGCTTAGATGACAGGGCTGACACCGGGGAGCTGTTTTTT. Protein product: CASSLDDRADTGELFF.

Comment on this clonotype: Possible read error: a much larger clone is one base away. CDR3 in amino acids: CAGSPGTSGRVYGETQYF. CDR3 coding DNA: TGTGCCGGCAGCCCGGGGACTAGCGGGAGGGTTTACGGAGAGACCCAGTACTTC. The V gene is TRBV7-8, the J gene TRBJ2-5; 16 bases match TRBD2. The germline CDR1 and CDR2 sequences are SGHVS and FQNEAQ. This CDR3 region has 18 residues. Full variable domain (outside the CDR3, taken from reference TRBV7-8 and TRBJ2-5): GAGVSQSPRYKVAKRGQDVALRCDPISGHVSLFWYQQALGQGPEFLTYFQNEAQLDKSGLPSDRFFAERPEGSVSTLKIQRTQQEDSAVYLCAGSPGTSGRVYGETQYFGPGTRLLVL.

This clonotype showed up just a few times. The V and J genes are TRBV25-1 and TRBJ1-1; D not certain. The CDR3 is made up of 14 amino acids. Germline V gives CDR1 MGHDK, CDR2 SYGVNS. V lost 11 bases to trimming and J lost 1 base, with 17 bases between them. Here the CDR3 reads CAASGPGKNTEAFF. The CDR3 DNA sequence: TGTGCCGCCAGTGGGCCGGGTAAGAACACTGAAGCTTTCTTT.

The chain links TRBV25-1 to TRBJ2-5; 8 bases are shared with TRBD1. Germline V gene data show CDR1 as MGHDK and CDR2 as SYGVNS. The CDR3 has 16 residues. Trimming took 7 bases from V and 3 from J; bases not matched to a gene: 13. As DNA, the CDR3 is TGTGCCAGCACATCGTGGGACAGGTCTTACAAAGAGACCCAGTACTTC. This codes for CASTSWDRSYKETQYF.

This clonotype showed up just a few times. The chain is built from TRBV7-2 and TRBJ2-5; D tentatively fits TRBD1 or TRBD2 (5 bases each). This CDR3 contains 14 residues. The germline V gene encodes CDR1 SGHTA and CDR2 FQGNSA. With 1 base removed from V and 5 bases from J, the gap between germline ends came to 11 bases. CDR3 in amino acids: CASSLVSREETQYF. Written as DNA, the CDR3 is TGTGCCAGCAGCTTAGTGTCCAGGGAGGAGACCCAGTACTTC.

In its sample, this clonotype was seen a few times. DNA of the CDR3: TGCGCCAGCAGCTTGGGTCATCTCTACGAGCAGTACTTC. Protein product: CASSLGHLYEQYF. V and J are TRBV5-1 and TRBJ2-7; the D is unclear. CDR3 length: 13 amino acids. V lost 0 bases to trimming and J lost 3 bases, with 7 bases between them. CDR1 SGHRS and CDR2 YFSETQ come from the germline V gene.

This rearrangement joins TRBV28 to TRBJ2-1; tentatively, D is TRBD1 (5 bases). CDR1 and CDR2 (germline): MDHEN, SYDVKM. V lost 2 bases, J lost 8 bases, and 10 bases lay in between. The CDR3 consists of 13 residues. CDR3 DNA: TGTGCCAGCAGTTTAGGGGCCTCGGATGAGCAGTTCTTC. Amino acids: CASSLGASDEQFF.

This clonotype was seen a handful of times. The rearrangement uses TRBV7-2 and TRBJ1-1, with unresolved D. This CDR3 has 15 amino acids. CDR1 and CDR2 from the germline V gene are SGHTA and FQGNSA. Trimming shortened V by 3 bases and J by 0 bases, and 11 bases separated the two germline ends. The CDR3 DNA follows: TGTGCCAGCAGCTTGGTTTGGTTCATGAACACTGAAGCTTTCTTT. Its translation: CASSLVWFMNTEAFF.